The 12 T cell receptor beta chains listed next were all sequenced from one sample in a study of neurological immune-mediated disorders. Using its own MiXCR run on the 5' RACE reads, TCRdb lists one record per CDR3 protein. The sample has roughly 62,000 distinct CDR3 sequences; around 3.8% are singletons. Specimen: PBMCs. Source of these receptors: a woman aged 50 to 65 with multiple sclerosis.

This clonotype came up many times. The chain couples TRBV7-9 to TRBJ2-5; 7 bases fit TRBD1. This CDR3 comprises 13 residues. With 5 bases clipped from V and 5 bases from J, the junction kept 5 bases outside the gene matches. Germline V CDR1 and CDR2: SEHNR, FQNEAQ (reference sequence). CDR3 sequence reads: CASSTGVLETQYF. The CDR3 DNA is TGTGCCAGCAGCACAGGGGTTTTGGAGACCCAGTACTTC.

This clonotype occurred many times. The chain links TRBV6-2 or TRBV6-3 to TRBJ2-4; 9 bases line up with TRBD1. This CDR3 has 14 residues. CDR1 is MNHEY and CDR2 is SVGEGT in the germline V gene. V dropped 6 bases and J dropped 1; count of bases not matched to a gene: 1. The CDR3 spells CASRDRGAKNIQYF. The CDR3 bases are TGTGCCAGCAGAGACAGGGGGGCCAAAAACATTCAGTACTTC.

In this sample, this clonotype turned up many times. This chain connects TRBV6-1 to TRBJ2-5, with TRBD1 identical over 8 bases. This CDR3 comprises 15 residues. Germline V CDR1 and CDR2: MNHNS, SASEGT. V was pared by 3 bases and J by 4 bases, with 7 bases of the junction left unmatched. Here the CDR3 reads CASSDPGQGGETQYF. DNA of the CDR3: TGTGCCAGCAGTGACCCAGGACAGGGAGGAGAGACCCAGTACTTC.

In its sample, this clonotype was seen many times. The chain joins TRBV4-3 to TRBJ2-1, with 12 bases fitting TRBD2. This CDR3 is 16 amino acids long. Germline values: CDR1 LGHNA, CDR2 YSLEER. V trimming: 0 bases; J trimming: 10 bases; junction bases outside the gene matches: 7. The CDR3 DNA follows: TGCGCCAGCAGCCAAGATCCTAGCGGGAGGGCCTGGGAGCAGTTCTTC. Translation gives CASSQDPSGRAWEQFF.

This clonotype was observed many times. This chain uses TRBV5-6 with TRBJ2-1; 9 nucleotides align to TRBD1. Germline V CDR1 and CDR2: SGHDT, YYEEEE. This CDR3 region has 16 residues. The V segment lost 3 bases and the J segment 7 bases; nucleotides outside the gene matches: 11. For the CDR3, the DNA is TGTGCCAGCAGCTACCTACCCCGGACAGGGGTGAATGAGCAGTTCTTC. It yields the protein CASSYLPRTGVNEQFF.

Many counts were recorded for this clonotype. The chain employs TRBV20-1 and TRBJ2-1; D remains unclear. Germline V CDR1 and CDR2: DFQATT, SNEGSKA (reference sequence). V lost 0 bases and J 2 bases, leaving 8 bases between the germline ends. The CDR3 contains 14 residues. CDR3 sequence (DNA): TGCAGTGCTAGAGATCCCACCACCTACAATGAGCAGTTCTTC. This encodes CSARDPTTYNEQFF.

Many counts were recorded for this clonotype. This chain's CDR3 is CSARVTDTQYF. CDR3 in DNA: TGCAGTGCAAGGGTCACAGATACGCAGTATTTT. The chain couples TRBV20-1 to TRBJ2-3; D gene unclear. The CDR3 is 11 residues long. Germline values: CDR1 DFQATT, CDR2 SNEGSKA (reference sequence). Between the trimmed V and J ends, which lost 6 bases and 2 bases, there was a span of 6 bases.

This clonotype has at least ten counts. The chain has TRBV4-3 and TRBJ2-1, with a weak D call TRBD1 (5 bases). The germline CDR1 and CDR2 sequences are LGHNA and YSLEER. This CDR3 has 14 residues. The V end was cut by 0 bases, the J end by 8 bases, with 11 bases between. The CDR3 DNA follows: TGCGCCAGCAGCCAAGAGGGGCGGTCCGATGAGCAGTTCTTC. It specifies CASSQEGRSDEQFF.

This clonotype was observed at least ten times. The V gene is TRBV5-1, the J gene TRBJ2-6; TRBD1 is a possible D gene (5 bases). Trimming took off 3 bases at V and 0 bases at J, with 10 bases between the two ends. In germline, CDR1 is SGHRS, CDR2 YFSETQ. This CDR3 has 16 residues. CDR3 nucleotide sequence: TGCGCCAGCAGCTCCGGACAAACCTCTGGGGCCAACGTCCTGACTTTC. It codes for CASSSGQTSGANVLTF.

This clonotype was seen a handful of times. The rearrangement links TRBV20-1 to TRBJ2-1; 9 bases fit TRBD1. The CDR3 extends over 14 amino acids. Germline CDR1 and CDR2: DFQATT and SNEGSKA (reference sequence). Germline trimming cut 3 bases from V and 0 bases from J; bases unmatched to any gene: 0. Here the CDR3 DNA reads TGCAGTGCTAGGACAGGGGGCTCCTACAATGAGCAGTTCTTC. Protein: CSARTGGSYNEQFF.

This clonotype was seen repeatedly, ten times or more. V gene TRBV29-1 combines with J gene TRBJ1-3; TRBD1 is a possible D gene (5 bases). This CDR3 has 14 amino acids. From germline, CDR1 is SQVTM and CDR2 ANQGSEA. The V end was cut by 0 bases, the J end by 4 bases, with 10 bases between. The CDR3 reads CSVEEQGGGNTIYF. The CDR3 DNA sequence: TGCAGCGTTGAAGAGCAGGGTGGGGGAAACACCATATATTTT.

This clonotype has at least ten counts. The chain links TRBV7-8 to TRBJ1-1; D is uncertain. V lost 7 bases and J lost 3, with 15 bases in between. Germline assignment: CDR1 SGHVS and CDR2 FQNEAQ. The CDR3 is 14 amino acids. DNA for the CDR3: TGTGCCAGCACCCCCTGGACGGTGTACACTGAAGCTTTCTTT. Translated: CASTPWTVYTEAFF.